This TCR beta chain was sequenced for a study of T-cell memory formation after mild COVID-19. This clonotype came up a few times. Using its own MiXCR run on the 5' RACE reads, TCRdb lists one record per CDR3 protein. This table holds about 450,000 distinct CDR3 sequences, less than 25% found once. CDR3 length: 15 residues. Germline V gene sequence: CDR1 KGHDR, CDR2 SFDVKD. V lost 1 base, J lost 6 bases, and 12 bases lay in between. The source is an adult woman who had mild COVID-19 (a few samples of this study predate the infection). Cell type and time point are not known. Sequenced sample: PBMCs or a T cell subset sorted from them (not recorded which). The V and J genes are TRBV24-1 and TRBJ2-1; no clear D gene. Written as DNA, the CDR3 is TGTGCCACCAGTGATTTTAGAAAACAGAGCAATGAGCAGTTCTTC. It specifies CATSDFRKQSNEQFF.